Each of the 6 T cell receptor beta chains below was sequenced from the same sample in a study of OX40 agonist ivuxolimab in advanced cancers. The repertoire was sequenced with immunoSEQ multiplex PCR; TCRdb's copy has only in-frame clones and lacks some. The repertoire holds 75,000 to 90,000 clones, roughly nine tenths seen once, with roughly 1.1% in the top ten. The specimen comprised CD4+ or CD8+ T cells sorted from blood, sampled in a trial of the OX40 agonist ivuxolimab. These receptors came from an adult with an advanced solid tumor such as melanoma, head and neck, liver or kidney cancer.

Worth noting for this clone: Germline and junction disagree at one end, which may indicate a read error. The chain's CDR3 is CASSLGGSFLGF. CDR3 nucleotide sequence: TGTGCCAGCAGTTTAGGGGGGTCTTTTTTGGGCTTC. The rearrangement joins TRBV28 to TRBJ1-2; D is possibly TRBD1 (5 bases). Germline values: CDR1 MDHEN, CDR2 SYDVKM. The CDR3 extends over 12 amino acids.

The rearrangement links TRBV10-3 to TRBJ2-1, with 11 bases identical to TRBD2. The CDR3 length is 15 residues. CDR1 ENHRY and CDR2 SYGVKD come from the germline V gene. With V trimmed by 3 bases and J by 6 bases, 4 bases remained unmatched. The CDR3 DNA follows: TGTGCCATCAGTGACGCTAGCGGGAGGTTCAATGAGCAGTTCTTC. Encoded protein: CAISDASGRFNEQFF.

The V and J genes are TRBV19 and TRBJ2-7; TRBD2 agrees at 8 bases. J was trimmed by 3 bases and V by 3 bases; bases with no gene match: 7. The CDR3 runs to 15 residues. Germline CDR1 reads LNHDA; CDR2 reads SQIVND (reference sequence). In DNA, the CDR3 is TGTGCCAGTAGTATTGGTAGCGGGAATTACTACGAGCAGTACTTC. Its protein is CASSIGSGNYYEQYF.

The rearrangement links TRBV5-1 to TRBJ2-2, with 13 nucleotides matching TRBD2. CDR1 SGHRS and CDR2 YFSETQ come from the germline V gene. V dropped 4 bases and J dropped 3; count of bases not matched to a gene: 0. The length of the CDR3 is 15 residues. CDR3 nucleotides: TGCGCCAGCAGCGGGACTAGCGGGGACACCGGGGAGCTGTTTTTT. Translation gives CASSGTSGDTGELFF.

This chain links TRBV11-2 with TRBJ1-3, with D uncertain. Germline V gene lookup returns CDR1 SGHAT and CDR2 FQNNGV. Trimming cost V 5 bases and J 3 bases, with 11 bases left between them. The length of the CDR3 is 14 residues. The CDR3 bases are TGTGCCAGCAGCCCCCAGAACATTGGAAACACCATATATTTT. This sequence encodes CASSPQNIGNTIYF.

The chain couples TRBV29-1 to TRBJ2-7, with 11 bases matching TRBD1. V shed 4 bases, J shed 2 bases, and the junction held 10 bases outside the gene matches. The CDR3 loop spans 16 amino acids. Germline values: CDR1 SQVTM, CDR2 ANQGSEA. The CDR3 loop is CSVGDRGTINPYEQYF. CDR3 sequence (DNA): TGCAGCGTTGGGGACAGGGGGACAATCAATCCCTACGAGCAGTACTTC.